This T cell receptor beta chain emerged from a study of shared T cell receptors in the human thymus. Sequencing was performed with immunoSEQ multiplex PCR; in TCRdb, only in-frame clones are kept and a portion is missing. The table lists 700,000 or so clones, approximately 85% of them singletons. Germline trimming cut 3 bases from V and 7 bases from J; bases unmatched to any gene: 21. CDR1 and CDR2 (germline): SGHNT, YYREEE (reference sequence). The CDR3 covers 20 residues. The same specimen was also included in a second study, on human thymus T cells. That study adds: Donors consisted of healthy Finnish infants (having corrective surgery for congenital heart defects).

The chain combines TRBV5-4 with TRBJ1-4; TRBD1 agrees at 10 bases. Input material: thymocytes. The receptor was isolated from a girl under three years old with a congenital heart defect. CDR3 DNA: TGTGCCAGCAGCTCCGGGGGGACAGGGGACAAAAGGAGAAGGGGTGAAAAACTGTTTTTT. Protein sequence: CASSSGGTGDKRRRGEKLFF.